Listed below are T cell receptor beta chains from one sample, sequenced in a study of OX40 agonist ivuxolimab in advanced cancers. Measured with immunoSEQ multiplex PCR; TCRdb has only the in-frame clones, and not every one. The repertoire holds 26,000 or so clones, with roughly 90% as singletons. The source was CD4+ or CD8+ T cells sorted from blood, collected in a trial of the OX40 agonist ivuxolimab. The receptors come from an adult with an advanced solid tumor such as melanoma, head and neck, liver or kidney cancer. The CDR3 runs from the conserved cysteine through the conserved F or W.

v_call	j_call	cdr3_aa
TRBV19	TRBJ1-2	CASSQTAHGGYTF
TRBV29-1	TRBJ1-2	CGVEGGHVNYGYTF
TRBV5-1	TRBJ2-7	CASSSQRQSSYEQYF
TRBV7-9	TRBJ2-5	CASSLERGKTQYF
TRBV4-2	TRBJ1-2	CASSQGVTGQTYGYTF
TRBV25-1	TRBJ2-1	CASSGGAYNEQFF
TRBV9	TRBJ1-2	CASSVDRGFKGYTF
TRBV9	TRBJ1-2	CASSVGGISDYGYTF
TRBV10-2	TRBJ2-6	CASTGRGAGVRSGANVLTF
TRBV21-1	TRBJ1-2	CARTIDSRETF
TRBV25-1	TRBJ2-7	CASSPGGYEQYF
TRBV7-9	TRBJ2-1	CASSTLGLADNEQFF
TRBV5-4	TRBJ2-1	CASSLSGGNEQFF
TRBV2	TRBJ2-1	CASSDAPDILSSYNEQFF
TRBV7-9	TRBJ2-7	CASSFGGEQYF
TRBV7-9	TRBJ1-2	CASSSREVQPPCGYTF
TRBV20-1	TRBJ2-7	CSVDRPYEQYF
TRBV7-9	TRBJ2-3	CASSLTWSGMDTQYF
TRBV13	TRBJ2-7	CASSFMTSGAPEQYF
TRBV19	TRBJ2-3	CASSTTSGDTQYF
TRBV9	TRBJ1-6	CASSVGPLGPNSPLHF
TRBV28	TRBJ2-7	CASSFRGGGYEQYF
TRBV5-6	TRBJ2-5	CASSLARTGKETQYF
TRBV7-8	TRBJ1-5	CASSLSGNQPQHF
TRBV7-9	TRBJ2-4	CASSFAQENIQYF
TRBV19	TRBJ2-7	CASTGQGLDEQYF